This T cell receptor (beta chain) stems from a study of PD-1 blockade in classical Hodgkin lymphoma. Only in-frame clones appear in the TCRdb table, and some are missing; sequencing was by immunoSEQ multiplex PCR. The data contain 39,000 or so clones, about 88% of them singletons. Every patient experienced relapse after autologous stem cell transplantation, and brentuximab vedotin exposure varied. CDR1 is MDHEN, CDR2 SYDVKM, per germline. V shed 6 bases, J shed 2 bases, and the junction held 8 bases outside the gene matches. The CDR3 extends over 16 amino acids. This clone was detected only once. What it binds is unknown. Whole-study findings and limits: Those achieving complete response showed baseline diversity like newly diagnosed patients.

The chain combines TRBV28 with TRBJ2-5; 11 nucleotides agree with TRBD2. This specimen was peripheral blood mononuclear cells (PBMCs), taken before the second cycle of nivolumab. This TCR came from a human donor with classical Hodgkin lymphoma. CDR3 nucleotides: TGTGCCAGCAGACCCCGACTAGCGGGGTTTCAAGAGACCCAGTACTTC. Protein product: CASRPRLAGFQETQYF.